This entry lists 11 T cell receptor beta chains sequenced from one sample in a study of Graves' ophthalmopathy and Graves' hyperthyroidism. RNA transcripts were the source from which TCR beta CDR3 regions were amplified. First-round RT-PCR with HTBI primers preceded a second-round multiplex PCR. TCRdb fed the multiplex PCR reads into MiXCR, producing one record per CDR3 protein. In the table there are roughly 380,000 distinct CDR3 sequences, approximately 15% of which are singletons. The sequencing input was peripheral blood. These receptors were collected from a woman under 30 with stable Graves' hyperthyroidism.

The chain carries TRBV6-2 or TRBV6-3 and TRBJ1-5; 9 bases agree with TRBD1. Germline assignment: CDR1 MNHEY and CDR2 SVGEGT. The CDR3 has 13 residues. The trim removed 6 bases at V and 5 bases at J, leaving 2 bases unmatched. Here the CDR3 DNA reads TGTGCCAGCAGACAGGGGGCAGATCAGCCCCAGCATTTT. Amino acid sequence: CASRQGADQPQHF.

The gene calls are TRBV12-3 or TRBV12-4 and TRBJ2-5; D is uncertain. This CDR3 has 15 residues. V was trimmed by 5 bases and J by 1 base, leaving 14 bases between them. Here the CDR3 reads CASSPLDKIQETQYF. In DNA, the CDR3 is TGTGCCAGCAGTCCCCTCGACAAGATCCAAGAGACCCAGTACTTC.

This rearrangement joins TRBV12-3 or TRBV12-4 to TRBJ1-1; a possible D gene is TRBD1 (5 bases). The V and J ends lost 5 bases and 11 bases respectively, with 12 bases between them. This CDR3 comprises 11 residues. The CDR3 DNA reads TGTGCCAGCAGTGGACTCGGGGGGGCTTTCTTT. This sequence encodes CASSGLGGAFF.

As to this clonotype: Being one base from a much bigger clone, this may be a read error. The chain links TRBV4-1 to TRBJ1-1; 12 nucleotides align to TRBD1. The CDR3 has 16 residues. CDR1 MGHRA and CDR2 YSYEKL come from the germline V gene. The CDR3 loop is CASIQGTGGTNTEAFF. In nucleotides, the CDR3 is TGCGCCAGCATCCAAGGGACAGGGGGCACGAACACTGAAGCTTTCTTT.

Ten or more counts support this clonotype. This chain joins TRBV2 and TRBJ1-2; tentative D call: TRBD1 (6 bases). Germline CDR1 is SNHLY and CDR2 is FYNNEI. V was shortened by 3 bases and J by 6 bases, with 11 bases between the two germline ends. The CDR3 runs 13 residues. CDR3 sequence (DNA): TGTGCCAGCAGTGATACCGGACAGAATGGCTACACCTTC. Translating gives CASSDTGQNGYTF. The entire variable domain, with the rest obtained from reference TRBV2 and TRBJ1-2, is as follows: EPEVTQTPSHQVTQMGQEVILRCVPISNHLYFYWYRQILGQKVEFLVSFYNNEISEKSEIFDDQFSVERPDGSNFTLKIRSTKLEDSAMYFCASSDTGQNGYTFGSGTRLTVV.

This clonotype was counted at least ten times. This sequence joins TRBV29-1 and TRBJ1-2, with D possibly TRBD1 on 6 matching bases. The V end was cut by 4 bases, the J end by 4 bases, with 10 bases between. Germline assignment: CDR1 SQVTM and CDR2 ANQGSEA. This CDR3 is built from 12 residues. CDR3 sequence reads: CSVVGGGYGYTF. CDR3 nucleotide sequence: TGCAGCGTTGTGGGGGGCGGCTATGGCTACACCTTC.

This clonotype was seen once. CDR3 nucleotide sequence: TGTGCCAGCAGTCCGTTCGGACAGGGTAGTGGCTACACCTTC. This gives the protein CASSPFGQGSGYTF. V gene TRBV6-1 combines with J gene TRBJ1-2; 8 bases fit TRBD1. This CDR3 spans 14 amino acids. In germline, CDR1 is MNHNS, CDR2 SASEGT. V shed 5 bases, J shed 7 bases, and the junction held 9 bases outside the gene matches.

The chain couples TRBV7-8 to TRBJ1-2; possible D gene TRBD1, 5 bases. Germline assignment: CDR1 SGHVS and CDR2 FQNEAQ. This CDR3 comprises 15 residues. With 6 bases removed from V and 2 bases from J, the gap between germline ends came to 16 bases. The CDR3 DNA sequence: TGTGCCAGCAGTTTACCGGGTGAGGGGAACTATGGCTACACCTTC. Its translation: CASSLPGEGNYGYTF.

The table lists this clonotype with many counts. The chain employs TRBV6-1 and TRBJ2-5; perhaps TRBD2 as D (5 bases). Germline-derived CDR1 and CDR2 are MNHNS and SASEGT. The CDR3 runs 15 residues. V lost 2 bases and J lost 5, with 15 bases in between. CDR3 amino acids: CASSESRGLGETQYF. The CDR3 coding sequence is TGTGCCAGCAGTGAAAGTCGCGGGCTAGGGGAGACCCAGTACTTC.

This clonotype has ten or more counts. The CDR3 sequence is CASSTGAGEQYF. DNA of the CDR3: TGTGCCAGCAGCACAGGGGCGGGGGAGCAGTACTTC. This sequence joins TRBV7-2 and TRBJ2-7; weak D call: TRBD1 (7 bases). Trimming removed 5 bases at V and 7 bases at J, with 12 bases between. Germline assignment: CDR1 SGHTA and CDR2 FQGNSA. CDR3 length: 12 amino acids.

This clonotype has a count of ten or more. This rearrangement joins TRBV12-3 or TRBV12-4 to TRBJ2-5; perhaps TRBD2 as D (6 bases). This CDR3 has 16 amino acids. V was shortened by 7 bases and J by 2 bases, with 20 bases between the two germline ends. This CDR3 is CASTLSGEGDQETQYF. In DNA, the CDR3 is TGTGCCAGCACCCTCTCGGGAGAAGGGGATCAAGAGACCCAGTACTTC.